This T cell receptor (beta chain) was identified in a study of molecular identifiers for immune sequencing clone quantification. MiXCR, run by TCRdb on the PCR reads, gives a single entry per CDR3 protein. The table has under 100,000 distinct CDR3 sequences, roughly 25% seen once. Turning to this clonotype: A read error may explain this, as a much larger clone is one base away.

Sequenced input: naive CD8+ T cells from blood, with Jurkat cell RNA spiked in. Subset here: FACS-sorted CD8+CD4-CCR7+CD45RA+ naive T cells. The clonotype was recovered from a human donor in good health. Some libraries in this study had Jurkat cell RNA spiked in.

In DNA, the CDR3 is TGCGGCTTCCTTTCTGGGGCCAACGTCCTGACTTTC. This gives the protein CGFLSGANVLTF. V and J are TRBV29-1 and TRBJ2-6; D is unresolved. Germline assignment: CDR1 SQVTM and CDR2 ANQGSEA. This CDR3 comprises 12 residues. Full variable domain (remainder filled in from reference TRBV29-1 and TRBJ2-6): SAVISQKPSRDICQRGTSLTIQCQVDSQVTMMFWYRQQPGQSLTLIATANQGSEATYESGFVIDKFPISRPNLTFSTLTVSNMSPEDSSIYLCGFLSGANVLTFGAGSRLTVL.